Given below is one T cell receptor beta chain in context. Its specificity is unknown. The data originate from a study of cytomegalovirus exposure and HLA in healthy donors. About the research overall: Drawn from HLA-typed donors, about 82 million unique TCRs were held in an early data release.

The PCR employed 60 Vbeta primers together with 13 Jbeta primers. Produced via immunoSEQ multiplex PCR; TCRdb's table is partial and in-frame only. The table records about 100,000 clones, more than 80% of them present only once. Study findings and constraints: Through in vitro validation, a few CMV-associated chains were shown to be specific for CMV antigens. Generally TCR sequences proved uncommon, though certain public TCRs appeared in numerous donors.

The specimen sequenced was PBMCs. This receptor was identified in a man aged 30-40 years in good health and CMV-seronegative.

The CDR3 bases are TGCGCCAGCAGCCCTAACTTGTCTTCGACAGGGGTCACCTACGAGCAGTACTTC. This codes for CASSPNLSSTGVTYEQYF. V is TRBV4-1 and J is TRBJ2-7, with 8 positions matching TRBD1. Germline-derived CDR1 and CDR2 are MGHRA and YSYEKL. CDR3 length: 18 residues. V was clipped by 4 bases and J by 2 bases; unmatched bases: 16.